This T cell receptor (beta chain) derives from a study of T-cell reconstitution after alpha-beta-depleted transplantation in children (dated by TCRdb to the mid-2010s). For the wider study: Using TCR repertoire profiling, the study followed T-cell immune reconstitution in a quantitative way in children after TCRalphabeta/CD19-depleted allogeneic hematopoietic cell transplantation.

Libraries were prepared through PCR. Sequenced using an Illumina HiSeq 2500. TCR libraries were prepared with molecular barcoding, using unique molecular identifiers to normalize TCRbeta repertoire quantification. TCRdb reprocessing: public reads trimmed at Q25 with fastp, clones called with MiXCR, in-frame beta chains kept. Every CDR3 protein is listed once, alongside the most common genes and DNA of its rows. A total of almost 500,000 distinct CDR3 sequences appear in this sample, about 10% of them only once. 2% of the sample belongs to the ten largest clones. Findings and caveats that apply to the study as a whole: Over the following months the frequencies of hyperexpanded clones went down, and after one year T-cell counts and TCRbeta diversity were mostly credited to newly produced T cells. The apparently early alphabetaT-cell count recovery about two months after transplant was reportedly dependent on only several hundred rapidly expanded clones derived from non-depleted graft cells. In some patients, the high TCRbeta diversity seen at day 60 was put down to recipient T cells and intrathymic progenitors that had survived conditioning.

The CDR3 starts with the cysteine, ends with the phenylalanine, and has 13 residues. The read is trimmed to its CDR3 DNA, 39 bases read in frame from base 1. The germline V gene (reference sequence) yields LGHDT for CDR1 and YNNKEL for CDR2. Compared with germline, V lacks 4 bases and J lacks 7 bases; bases without a gene match: 3. Taken with the paper, the label for treatment or condition translates to: allogeneic hematopoietic cell transplantation with graft depleted of TCRalphabeta T cells and CD19 B cells. The children who served as transplant recipients had been given grafts of TCRalphabeta/CD19-depleted allogeneic hematopoietic cells. This clonotype was seen repeatedly, ten times or more. Its binding antigen is unknown. No base quality values were provided; no much bigger clone lies one nucleotide off.

The material sequenced was PBMCs, taken before TCRalphabeta/CD19-depleted stem cell transplant. The chain is assembled from TRBV3-1 and TRBJ2-1; 8 bases in the middle match TRBD2. The receptor comes from a child aged 2-15 years with inherited bone marrow failure, due to receive a stem cell transplant. The CDR3 sequence is CASSPGLGNEQFF. The nucleotide sequence is TGTGCCAGCAGCCCGGGACTAGGGAATGAGCAGTTCTTC.